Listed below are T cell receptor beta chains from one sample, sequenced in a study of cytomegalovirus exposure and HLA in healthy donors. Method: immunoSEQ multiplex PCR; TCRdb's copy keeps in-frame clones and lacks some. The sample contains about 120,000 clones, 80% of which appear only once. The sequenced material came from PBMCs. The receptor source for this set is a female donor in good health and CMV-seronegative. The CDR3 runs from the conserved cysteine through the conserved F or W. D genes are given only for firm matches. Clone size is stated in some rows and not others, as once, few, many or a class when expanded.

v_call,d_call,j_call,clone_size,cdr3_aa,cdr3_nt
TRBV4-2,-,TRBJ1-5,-,CASSQDRVRGNQPQHF,TGTGCCAGCAGCCAAGATCGAGTTCGAGGGAATCAGCCCCAGCATTTT
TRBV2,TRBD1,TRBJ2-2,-,CASRFRGDRGLDTGELFF,TGTGCCAGCCGCTTTAGAGGGGACAGGGGGCTTGACACCGGGGAGCTGTTTTTT
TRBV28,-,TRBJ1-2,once,CASCLGGVGDYTF,TGTGCCAGCTGTCTGGGGGGGGTCGGAGACTACACCTTC
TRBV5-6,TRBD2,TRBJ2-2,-,CASSLAGGSDTGELFF,TGTGCCAGCAGCTTAGCGGGGGGGTCGGACACCGGGGAGCTGTTTTTT
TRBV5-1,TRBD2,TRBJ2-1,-,CASSLVGLAVINEQFF,TGCGCCAGCAGCTTGGTGGGACTAGCGGTAATCAATGAGCAGTTCTTC
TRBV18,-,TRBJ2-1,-,CASSPTGREAEQFF,TGTGCCAGCTCTCCCACCGGACGGGAAGCCGAGCAGTTCTTC
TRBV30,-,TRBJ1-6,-,CASKSGDSPLHF,TGTGCCTCCAAGTCAGGGGATTCACCCCTCCACTTT
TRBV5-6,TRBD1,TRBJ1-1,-,CASSSSGQGPFEEAFF,TGTGCCAGCAGCTCCTCGGGACAGGGGCCTTTTGAGGAAGCTTTCTTT
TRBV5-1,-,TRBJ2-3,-,CASSLGRGTTISTDTQYF,TGCGCCAGCAGCTTGGGACGCGGGACGACGATTAGCACAGATACGCAGTATTTT
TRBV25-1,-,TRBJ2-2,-,CASSEDTLRTGELFF,TGTGCCAGCAGTGAGGACACCCTAAGAACTGGGGAGCTGTTTTTT
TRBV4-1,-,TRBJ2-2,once,CASSQRSTDTGELFF,TGCGCCAGCAGCCAAAGGAGCACGGACACCGGGGAGCTGTTTTTT
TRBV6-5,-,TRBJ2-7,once,CASSKGRMEYEQYF,TGTGCCAGCAGCAAAGGCCGGATGGAGTACGAGCAGTACTTC
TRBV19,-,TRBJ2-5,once,CASTQGSATELIQETQYF,TGTGCCAGTACCCAAGGCTCAGCGACAGAACTAATACAAGAGACCCAGTACTTC
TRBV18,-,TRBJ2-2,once,CASSRQENGELFF,TGTGCCAGCTCACGACAGGAAAACGGGGAGCTGTTTTTT
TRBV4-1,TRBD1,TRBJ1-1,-,CASSQGTGSLEAFF,TGCGCCAGCAGCCAGGGGACAGGGTCCCTTGAAGCTTTCTTT
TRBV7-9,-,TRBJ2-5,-,CASSFFTGETQYF,TGTGCCAGCAGCTTTTTCACGGGAGAGACCCAGTACTTC
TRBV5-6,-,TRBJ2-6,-,CASSLIGGWISGANVLTF,TGTGCCAGCAGCTTGATTGGAGGGTGGATATCTGGGGCCAACGTCCTGACTTTC
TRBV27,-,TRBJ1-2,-,CASSLSRHLGYGGYTF,TGTGCCAGCAGTTTATCCCGGCACCTAGGCTATGGTGGCTACACCTTC
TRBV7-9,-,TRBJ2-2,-,CSSSLARGNRVTGELFF,TGTTCCAGCAGCTTAGCGCGAGGCAACCGGGTGACCGGGGAGCTGTTTTTT
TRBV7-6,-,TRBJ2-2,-,CASSGDLYTGELFF,TGTGCCAGCAGCGGAGACCTCTACACCGGGGAGCTGTTTTTT